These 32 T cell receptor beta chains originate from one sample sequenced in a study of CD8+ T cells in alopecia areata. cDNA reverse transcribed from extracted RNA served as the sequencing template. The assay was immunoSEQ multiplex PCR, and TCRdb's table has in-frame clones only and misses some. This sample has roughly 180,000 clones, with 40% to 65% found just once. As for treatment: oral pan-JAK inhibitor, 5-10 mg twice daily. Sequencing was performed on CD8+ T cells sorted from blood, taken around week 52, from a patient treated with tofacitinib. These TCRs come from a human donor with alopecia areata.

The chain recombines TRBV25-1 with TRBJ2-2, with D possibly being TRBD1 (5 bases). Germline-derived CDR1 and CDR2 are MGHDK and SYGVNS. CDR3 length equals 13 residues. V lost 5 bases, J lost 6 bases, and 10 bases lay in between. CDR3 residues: CASSLPGSGELFF. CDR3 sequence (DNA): TGTGCCAGCAGTCTCCCAGGGTCCGGGGAGCTGTTTTTT.

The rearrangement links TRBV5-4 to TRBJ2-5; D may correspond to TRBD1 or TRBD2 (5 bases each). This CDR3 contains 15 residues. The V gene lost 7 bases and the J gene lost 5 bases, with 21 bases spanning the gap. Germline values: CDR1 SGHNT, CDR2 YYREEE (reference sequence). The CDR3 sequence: CASSPSGAGGETQYF. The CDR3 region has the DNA TGTGCCAGCTCCCCAAGTGGGGCCGGAGGCGAGACCCAGTACTTC.

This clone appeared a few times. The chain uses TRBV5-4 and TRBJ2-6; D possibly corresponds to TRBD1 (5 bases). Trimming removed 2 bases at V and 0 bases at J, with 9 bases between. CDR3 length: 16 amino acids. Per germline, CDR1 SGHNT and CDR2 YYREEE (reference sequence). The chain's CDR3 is CASSLGEPSGANVLTF. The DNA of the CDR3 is TGTGCCAGCAGCTTAGGGGAACCCTCTGGGGCCAACGTCCTGACTTTC.

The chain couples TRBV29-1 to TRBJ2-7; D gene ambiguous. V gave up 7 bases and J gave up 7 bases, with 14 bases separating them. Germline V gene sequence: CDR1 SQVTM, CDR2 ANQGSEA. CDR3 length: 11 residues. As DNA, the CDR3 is TGCAGCGCGATGGTGGTCGGGGAGCAGTACTTC. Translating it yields CSAMVVGEQYF.

For the CDR3, the DNA is TGTGCCTGGAGTGATAGGAGCTCCTACGAGCAGTACTTC. Its protein is CAWSDRSSYEQYF. The chain couples TRBV30 to TRBJ2-7; D is unresolved. The ends were cut back, 1 base at V and 0 bases at J, with 7 bases in the middle. Germline V CDR1 and CDR2: GTSNPN, SVGIG (reference sequence). The CDR3 covers 13 residues. The full variable domain, rest sourced from reference TRBV30 and TRBJ2-7, is SQTIHQWPATLVQPVGSPLSLECTVEGTSNPNLYWYRQAAGRGLQLLFYSVGIGQISSEVPQNLSASRPQDRQFILSSKKLLLSDSGFYLCAWSDRSSYEQYFGPGTRLTVT.

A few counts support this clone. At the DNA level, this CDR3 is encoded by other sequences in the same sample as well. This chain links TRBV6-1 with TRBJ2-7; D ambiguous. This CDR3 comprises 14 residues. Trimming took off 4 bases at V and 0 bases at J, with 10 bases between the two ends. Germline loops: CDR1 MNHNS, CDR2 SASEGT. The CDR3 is CASSGRGSSYEQYF. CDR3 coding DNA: TGTGCCAGCAGTGGACGCGGAAGCTCCTACGAGCAGTACTTC.

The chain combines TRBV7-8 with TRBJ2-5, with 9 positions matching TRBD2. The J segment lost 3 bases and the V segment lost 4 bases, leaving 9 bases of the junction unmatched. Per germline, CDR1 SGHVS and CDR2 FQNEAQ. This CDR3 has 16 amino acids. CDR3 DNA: TGTGCCAGCAGCTCTGCCCCGACTAGCGGCAAAGAGACCCAGTACTTC. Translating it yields CASSSAPTSGKETQYF.

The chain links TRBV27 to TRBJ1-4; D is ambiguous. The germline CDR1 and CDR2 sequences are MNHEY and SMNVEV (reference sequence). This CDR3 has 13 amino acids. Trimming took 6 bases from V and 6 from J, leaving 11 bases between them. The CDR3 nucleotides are TGTGCCAGCAGCCCCACATGGGATGAAAAACTGTTTTTT. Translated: CASSPTWDEKLFF.

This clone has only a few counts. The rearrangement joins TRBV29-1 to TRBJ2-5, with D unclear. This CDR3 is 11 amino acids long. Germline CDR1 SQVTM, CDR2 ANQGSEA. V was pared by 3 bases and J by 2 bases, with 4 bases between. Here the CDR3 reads CSVEEQETQYF. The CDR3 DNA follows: TGCAGCGTTGAGGAGCAAGAGACCCAGTACTTC.

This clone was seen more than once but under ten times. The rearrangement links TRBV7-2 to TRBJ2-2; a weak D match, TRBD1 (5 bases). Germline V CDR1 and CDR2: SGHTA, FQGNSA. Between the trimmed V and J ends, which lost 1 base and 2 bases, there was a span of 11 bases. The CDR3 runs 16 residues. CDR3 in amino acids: CASSLVNQGNTGELFF. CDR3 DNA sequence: TGTGCCAGCAGCTTAGTTAACCAGGGAAACACCGGGGAGCTGTTTTTT.

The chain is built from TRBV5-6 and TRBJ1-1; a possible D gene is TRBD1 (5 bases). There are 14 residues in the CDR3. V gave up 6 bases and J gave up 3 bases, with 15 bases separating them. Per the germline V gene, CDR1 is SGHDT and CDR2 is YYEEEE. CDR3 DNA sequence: TGTGCCAGCACCCTGAGGGGATTGGACACTGAAGCTTTCTTT. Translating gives CASTLRGLDTEAFF.

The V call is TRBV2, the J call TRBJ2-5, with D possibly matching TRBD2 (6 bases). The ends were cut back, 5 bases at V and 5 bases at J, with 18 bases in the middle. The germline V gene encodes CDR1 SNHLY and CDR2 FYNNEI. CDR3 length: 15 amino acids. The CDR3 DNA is TGTGCCAGCAGTTCCTTACTAGCCGATGGGGAGACCCAGTACTTC. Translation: CASSSLLADGETQYF. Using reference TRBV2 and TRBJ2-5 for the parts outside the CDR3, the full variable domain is EPEVTQTPSHQVTQMGQEVILRCVPISNHLYFYWYRQILGQKVEFLVSFYNNEISEKSEIFDDQFSVERPDGSNFTLKIRSTKLEDSAMYFCASSSLLADGETQYFGPGTRLLVL.

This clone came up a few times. The CDR3: CASLQGDKSYEQYF. In DNA form, the CDR3 reads TGTGCCAGCCTACAAGGGGATAAATCCTACGAGCAGTACTTC. The gene calls are TRBV2 and TRBJ2-7, with a weak D call TRBD1 (5 bases). Per germline, CDR1 SNHLY and CDR2 FYNNEI. The CDR3 has 14 amino acids. Trimming took off 8 bases at V and 1 base at J, with 15 bases between the two ends.

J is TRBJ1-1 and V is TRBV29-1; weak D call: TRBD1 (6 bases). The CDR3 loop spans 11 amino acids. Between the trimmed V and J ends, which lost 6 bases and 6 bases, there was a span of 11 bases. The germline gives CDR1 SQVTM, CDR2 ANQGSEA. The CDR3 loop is CSVRGGSEAFF. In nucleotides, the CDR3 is TGCAGCGTCCGAGGGGGTTCTGAAGCTTTCTTT.

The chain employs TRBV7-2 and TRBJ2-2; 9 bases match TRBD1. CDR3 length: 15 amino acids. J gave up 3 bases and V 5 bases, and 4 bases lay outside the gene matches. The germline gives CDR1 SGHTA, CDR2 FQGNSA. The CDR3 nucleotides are TGTGCCAGCAGCGCCCGGACAGGGGACACCGGGGAGCTGTTTTTT. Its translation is CASSARTGDTGELFF.

The CDR3 DNA sequence: TGTGCCAGTCACCCCGGGACAGGGGTTGTCGATGAGCAGTTCTTC. It specifies CASHPGTGVVDEQFF. The gene calls are TRBV19 and TRBJ2-1; TRBD1 aligns across 10 bases. The length of the CDR3 is 15 residues. V shed 8 bases, J shed 8 bases, and the junction held 12 bases outside the gene matches. Per germline, CDR1 LNHDA and CDR2 SQIVND (reference sequence).

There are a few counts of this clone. In DNA, the CDR3 is TGCAGCGTTGCTGAGAATACAGGGCCGATTCTGGGGACCCAGTACTTC. It specifies CSVAENTGPILGTQYF. This chain joins TRBV29-1 and TRBJ2-5, with D perhaps matching TRBD1 (6 bases). Germline CDR1 SQVTM, CDR2 ANQGSEA. This CDR3 has 16 amino acids. V was pared by 4 bases and J by 7 bases, with 25 bases between.

Here the CDR3 reads CASSFLTGPPYEQYF. The CDR3 DNA is TGTGCCAGCAGTTTCTTGACAGGCCCCCCCTACGAGCAGTACTTC. V gene TRBV27 combines with J gene TRBJ2-7, with D possibly matching TRBD1 (6 bases). Germline values: CDR1 MNHEY, CDR2 SMNVEV (reference sequence). This CDR3 spans 15 amino acids. Trimming took 3 bases from V and 2 from J, leaving 14 bases between them.

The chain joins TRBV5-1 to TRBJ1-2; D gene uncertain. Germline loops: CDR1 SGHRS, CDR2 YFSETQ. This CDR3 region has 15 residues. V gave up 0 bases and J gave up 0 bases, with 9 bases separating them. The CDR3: CASSLGIVANYGYTF. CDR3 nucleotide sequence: TGCGCCAGCAGCTTGGGTATTGTAGCTAACTATGGCTACACCTTC.

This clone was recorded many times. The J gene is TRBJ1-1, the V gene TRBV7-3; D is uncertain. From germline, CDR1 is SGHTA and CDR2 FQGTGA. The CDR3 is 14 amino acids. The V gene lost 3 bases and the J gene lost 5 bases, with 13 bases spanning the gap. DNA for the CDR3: TGTGCCAGCAGCTTTGGGATACTAGGGACTGAAGCTTTCTTT. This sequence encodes CASSFGILGTEAFF.

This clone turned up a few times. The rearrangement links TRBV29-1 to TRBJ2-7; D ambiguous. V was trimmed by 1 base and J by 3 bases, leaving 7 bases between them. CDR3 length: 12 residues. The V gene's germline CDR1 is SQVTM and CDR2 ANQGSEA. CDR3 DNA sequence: TGCAGCGTTGAAGCAGGCTACTACGAGCAGTACTTC. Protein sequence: CSVEAGYYEQYF.

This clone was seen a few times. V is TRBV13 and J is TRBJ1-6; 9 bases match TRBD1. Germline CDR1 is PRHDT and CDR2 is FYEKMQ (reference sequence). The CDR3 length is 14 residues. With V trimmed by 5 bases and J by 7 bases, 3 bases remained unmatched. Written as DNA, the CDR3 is TGTGCCAGCAGCCGGACAGGGGTCAATTCACCCCTCCACTTT. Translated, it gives CASSRTGVNSPLHF.

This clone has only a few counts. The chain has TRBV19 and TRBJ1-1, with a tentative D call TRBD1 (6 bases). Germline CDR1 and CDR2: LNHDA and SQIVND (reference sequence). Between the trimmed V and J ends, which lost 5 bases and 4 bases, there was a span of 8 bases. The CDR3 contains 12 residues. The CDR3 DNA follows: TGTGCCAGTAGTTACAGGGTCACTGAAGCTTTCTTT. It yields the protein CASSYRVTEAFF.

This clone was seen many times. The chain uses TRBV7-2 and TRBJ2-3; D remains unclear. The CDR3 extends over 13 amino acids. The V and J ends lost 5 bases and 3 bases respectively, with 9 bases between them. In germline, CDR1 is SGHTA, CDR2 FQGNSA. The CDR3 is CASSPLRTDTQYF. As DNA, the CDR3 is TGTGCCAGCAGCCCACTCCGTACAGATACGCAGTATTTT.

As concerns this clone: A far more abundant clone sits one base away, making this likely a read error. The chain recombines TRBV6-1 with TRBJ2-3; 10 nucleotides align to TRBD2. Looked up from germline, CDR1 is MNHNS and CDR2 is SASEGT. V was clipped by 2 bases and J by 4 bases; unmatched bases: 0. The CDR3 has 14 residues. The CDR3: CASSESGGADTQYF. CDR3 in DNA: TGTGCCAGCAGTGAAAGCGGGGGGGCAGATACGCAGTATTTT.

CDR3: CAWIPGWNTEAFF. In DNA form, the CDR3 reads TGTGCCTGGATCCCGGGGTGGAACACTGAAGCTTTCTTT. The rearrangement links TRBV30 to TRBJ1-1; D uncertain. Per germline, CDR1 GTSNPN and CDR2 SVGIG (reference sequence). This CDR3 is built from 13 residues. Deletions cut 4 bases from V and 1 base from J, with 10 bases between. The full variable domain, its missing parts supplied by reference TRBV30 and TRBJ1-1, is SQTIHQWPATLVQPVGSPLSLECTVEGTSNPNLYWYRQAAGRGLQLLFYSVGIGQISSEVPQNLSASRPQDRQFILSSKKLLLSDSGFYLCAWIPGWNTEAFFGQGTRLTVV.

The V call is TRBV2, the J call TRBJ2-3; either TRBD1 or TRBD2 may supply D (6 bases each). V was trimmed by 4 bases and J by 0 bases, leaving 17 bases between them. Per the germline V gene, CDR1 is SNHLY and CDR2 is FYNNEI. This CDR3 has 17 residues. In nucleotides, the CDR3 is TGTGCCAGCAGTGGGATCAAGGGGGGCATGAGCACAGATACGCAGTATTTT. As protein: CASSGIKGGMSTDTQYF. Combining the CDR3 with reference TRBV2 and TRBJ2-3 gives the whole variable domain EPEVTQTPSHQVTQMGQEVILRCVPISNHLYFYWYRQILGQKVEFLVSFYNNEISEKSEIFDDQFSVERPDGSNFTLKIRSTKLEDSAMYFCASSGIKGGMSTDTQYFGPGTRLTVL.

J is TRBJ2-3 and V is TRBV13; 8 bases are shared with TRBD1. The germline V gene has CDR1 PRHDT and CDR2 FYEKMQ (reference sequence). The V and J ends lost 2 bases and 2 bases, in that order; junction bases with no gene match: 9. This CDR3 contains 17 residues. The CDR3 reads CASSLRLTGGPTDTQYF. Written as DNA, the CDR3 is TGTGCCAGCAGCTTAAGACTCACAGGGGGTCCCACAGATACGCAGTATTTT.

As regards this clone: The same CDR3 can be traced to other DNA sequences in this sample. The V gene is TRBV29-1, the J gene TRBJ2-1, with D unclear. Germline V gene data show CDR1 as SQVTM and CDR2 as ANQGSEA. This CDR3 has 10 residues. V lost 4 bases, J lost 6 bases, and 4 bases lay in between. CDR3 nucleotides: TGCAGCGTTGTAGGCAATGAGCAGTTCTTC. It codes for CSVVGNEQFF.

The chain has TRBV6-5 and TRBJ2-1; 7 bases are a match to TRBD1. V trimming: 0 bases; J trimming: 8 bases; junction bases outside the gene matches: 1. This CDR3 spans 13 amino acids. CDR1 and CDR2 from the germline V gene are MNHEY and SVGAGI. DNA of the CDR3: TGTGCCAGCAGTTACTCTCAGGGGGATGAGCAGTTCTTC. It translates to CASSYSQGDEQFF.

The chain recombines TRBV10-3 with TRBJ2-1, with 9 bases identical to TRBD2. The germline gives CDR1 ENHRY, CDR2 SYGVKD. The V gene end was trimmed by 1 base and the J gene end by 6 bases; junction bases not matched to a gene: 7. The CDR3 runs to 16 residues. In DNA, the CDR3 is TGTGCCATCAGTGAGTTCGGGACTAGCTCCGGCAATGAGCAGTTCTTC. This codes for CAISEFGTSSGNEQFF.

CDR3 region: CSVARTGTPNTEAFF. The CDR3 nucleotides are TGCAGCGTCGCAAGGACCGGGACACCGAACACTGAAGCTTTCTTT. The chain is built from TRBV29-1 and TRBJ1-1, with a tentative D call TRBD1 (6 bases). Germline CDR1 is SQVTM and CDR2 is ANQGSEA. The V end lost 6 bases, the J end lost 1 base, and 18 bases lay between the germline ends. The CDR3 sequence is 15 residues long.